Detailed here is one T cell receptor (beta chain). Its antigen target is currently unknown. Within one base of it there is no much larger clone, and no base qualities were kept. For TCR beta library preparation, about 1.8 micrograms of genomic DNA were isolated from cryopreserved PBMCs. Longitudinal blood samples from CLL patients receiving ibrutinib monotherapy were subjected to high-throughput TCR beta sequencing. The patients took part in an open-label, single-center phase 2 trial of ibrutinib monotherapy. On a MiSeq, deep resolution sequencing aimed for a depth between 1 in 1 million and 1 in 200,000 T cells, with each clonotype covered roughly 10x on average. The immunoSEQ hsTCRB Kit was used to generate TCR beta libraries. The authors' pipeline ran thus. Data were analyzed with ImmunoSEQ Data Assistant and ImmunoSEQ Analyzer, with V, D and J genes assigned per IMGT definitions. Clonality, with values ranging from 0 to 1, was calculated as one minus the normalized Shannon entropy of productive rearrangement frequencies. Only overrepresented clonotypes making up at least 0.05% of each patient's repertoire were included in the public clonotype analysis. Some twelve age-matched healthy donor repertoires from immuneACCESS were used as controls for clonality. Not all clones reach the TCRdb copy of this immuneACCESS table, which keeps in-frame sequences only. Checked studies attribute under half of the gap to unresolved V genes and leave the rest unexplained. The V and J calls and the clone size are those of that table, but D and trimming were determined from the DNA. A total of fewer than 100,000 clones appear in this sample, around 83% of them only once. The biggest ten clones account for roughly 5% of the sample.

The data were obtained in a study of cytotoxic CD8 clonotypes in ibrutinib-treated CLL (dated by TCRdb to the early 2020s). Regarding the complete study: The cohort included some 14 treatment-naive and around 10 relapsed/refractory patients; roughly 17 were IGHV unmutated. Partial responses were observed in about 24 patients and complete responses in 2; after a median follow-up of 68 months, remission was maintained in 15 or so patients and progression was observed in some 12. Response samples were taken after a median of approximately eleven months on treatment, ranging from about 6 to 40 months. On average, each sample had a few hundred thousand productive templates and tens of thousands of productive rearrangements. Of the 86 participants in the trial, roughly 26 had longitudinal samples available. Cryopreserved peripheral blood mononuclear cells were collected before treatment, at response, and at either disease progression or sustained remission.

The full study reports these points: Baseline clonality exceeded that of age-matched healthy donors and correlated strongly with circulating CD8+ T-cell counts. Public clonotypes were rare and either contracted or stayed stable during treatment, and the rise in clonality at ibrutinib response reflected the expansion of private clonotypes. Clonality rose at ibrutinib response, remained stable during sustained remission, and dropped back toward baseline at progression. Sustained-remission and progressing patients did not have matched sampling times, and lymph node repertoires were not examined.

The cysteine opens and the phenylalanine closes a CDR3 of 15 amino acids. This entry keeps only the CDR3 DNA: 45 bases, framed from base 1. After removal of 3 bases from V and 5 bases from J, the junction retains 9 bases not matched to a gene. The germline V gene (reference sequence) specifies LNHDA as CDR1 and SQIVND as CDR2. The clonotype originates from a human donor with chronic lymphocytic leukemia. Here the chain combines TRBV19 and TRBJ1-1; 7 nucleotides in the junction match TRBD1. The specimen comprised PBMCs, sampled before ibrutinib treatment. The DNA sequence is given as TGTGCCAGTAGTATCATCAACAGGGGTGGGACTGAAGCTTTCTTT. Translated, it reads CASSIINRGGTEAFF.